The T cell receptor beta chain described here comes from a study of blood T cell repertoires in COVID-19 (dated by TCRdb to 2020 to 2022). Study-level background: Collaborator samples came from the United States, Italy and Spain and covered acute and convalescent phases of COVID-19. The dataset comprised deeply sampled blood TCRbeta repertoires from subjects exposed to, actively infected with, or recovered from COVID-19. The prospective study material was composed of cDNA or gDNA derived from T cells, B-cell-depleted T cells, or PBMCs. The repertoires were released in a freely available public database intended as a resource for research on the immune response to SARS-CoV-2. Samples were obtained from the ongoing ImmuneRACE study (first 160 participants) and from 1,200 or so subjects provided by 6 global collaborators. Where HLA class I and class II types were available, the types were taken from metadata supplied by the sample provider, not from assay-based typing. A de-identified subject ID, COVID-19 status, age in years and sex were almost always included in the sample metadata.

The collaborating institutions used their own protocols to collect whole blood in K2EDTA tubes. For TCRbeta analysis, collaborators shipped samples in one of three forms: frozen whole blood, isolated PBMCs, or DNA extracted from either of those sample types. TCRbeta CDR3 regions were amplified from genomic DNA using the immunoSEQ Assay, a bias-controlled multiplex PCR. Per the original workflow: The number of nucleated cells in each sample was estimated by amplification of reference gene primers within the assay. To quantify the absolute abundance of each unique TCRbeta CDR3 rearrangement, sequence reads were collapsed and filtered. Productive Simpson clonality was computed per sample as the square root of Simpson's diversity index over productive rearrangements. In its TCRdb copy, this immuneACCESS table keeps in-frame sequences only and misses some clones. Where compared with another copy, unresolved V genes explain less than half of these, and the others have no known cause. V, J and clone size are taken as reported in that table, and D and trimming were inferred from the DNA itself. For this sample the table gives tens of thousands of clones, of which about 90% were detected only once. Roughly 13% of the sample lies in the top ten.

Overall study outcomes, separate from this receptor: The quantity of clinical and demographic metadata differed by source and by participant and was supplied without curation.

A note on this clone: No antigen is known for it. No quality values exist for individual bases; no much larger clone is one base distant.

The sequenced sample was peripheral blood. This receptor was identified in a human donor with active COVID-19. The donor label of this sample is uncertain.

The CDR3 is CASTGTASYNEQFF. The sequenced DNA is TGTGCCAGTACGGGGACAGCCTCCTACAATGAGCAGTTCTTC. The sequence is built from TRBV28 and TRBJ2-1, with 7 bases matching TRBD1. CDR1 and CDR2, looked up from the germline V gene, are MDHEN and SYDVKM. The CDR3 contains 14 residues, cysteine and phenylalanine counted. Only the CDR3 region is kept as DNA, spanning 42 bases read in frame from base 1. V ends up 9 bases short and J 0 bases short, with an unmatched junction base count of 5.